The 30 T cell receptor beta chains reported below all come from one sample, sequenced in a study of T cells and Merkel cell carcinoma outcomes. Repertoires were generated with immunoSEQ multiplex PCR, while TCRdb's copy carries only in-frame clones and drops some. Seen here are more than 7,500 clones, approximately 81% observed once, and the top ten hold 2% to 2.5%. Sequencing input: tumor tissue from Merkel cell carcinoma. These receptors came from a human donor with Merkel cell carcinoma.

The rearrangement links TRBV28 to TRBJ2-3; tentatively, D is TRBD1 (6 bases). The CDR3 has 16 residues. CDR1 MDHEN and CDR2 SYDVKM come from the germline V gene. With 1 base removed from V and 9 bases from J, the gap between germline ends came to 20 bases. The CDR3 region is CASSLSWTEMVGTQYF. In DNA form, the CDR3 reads TGTGCCAGCAGTTTATCGTGGACAGAGATGGTTGGGACGCAGTATTTT.

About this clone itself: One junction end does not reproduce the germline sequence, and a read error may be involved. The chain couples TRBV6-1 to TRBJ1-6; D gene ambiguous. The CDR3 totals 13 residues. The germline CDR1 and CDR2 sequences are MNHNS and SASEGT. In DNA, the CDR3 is TGTGCCAGCAGTGAAGTCCAAACTTCATCCCTCCACTTT. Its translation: CASSEVQTSSLHF.

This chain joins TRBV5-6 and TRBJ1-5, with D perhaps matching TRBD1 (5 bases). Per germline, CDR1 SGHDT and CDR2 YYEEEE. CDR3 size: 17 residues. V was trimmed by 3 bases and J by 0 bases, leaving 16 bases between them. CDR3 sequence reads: CASSSRPGTYSNQPQHF. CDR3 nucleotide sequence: TGTGCCAGCAGCTCTCGACCAGGGACCTATAGCAATCAGCCCCAGCATTTT.

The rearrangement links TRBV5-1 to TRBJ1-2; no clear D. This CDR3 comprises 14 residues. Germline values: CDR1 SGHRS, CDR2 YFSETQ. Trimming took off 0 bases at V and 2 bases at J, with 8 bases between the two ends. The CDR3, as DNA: TGCGCCAGCAGCTTGGCACTCAGGAACTATGGCTACACCTTC. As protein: CASSLALRNYGYTF.

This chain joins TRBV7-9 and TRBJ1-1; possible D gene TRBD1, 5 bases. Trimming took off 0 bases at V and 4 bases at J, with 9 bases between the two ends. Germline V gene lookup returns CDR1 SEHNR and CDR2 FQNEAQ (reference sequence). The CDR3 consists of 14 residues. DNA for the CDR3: TGTGCCAGCAGCTTAGCCGGGGGGGGCACTGAAGCTTTCTTT. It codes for CASSLAGGGTEAFF.

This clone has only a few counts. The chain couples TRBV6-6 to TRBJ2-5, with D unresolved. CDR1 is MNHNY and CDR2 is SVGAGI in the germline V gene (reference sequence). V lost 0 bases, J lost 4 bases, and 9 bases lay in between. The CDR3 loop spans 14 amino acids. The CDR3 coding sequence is TGTGCCAGCAGTTACTCAGGGCTTGGAGAGACCCAGTACTTC. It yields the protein CASSYSGLGETQYF.

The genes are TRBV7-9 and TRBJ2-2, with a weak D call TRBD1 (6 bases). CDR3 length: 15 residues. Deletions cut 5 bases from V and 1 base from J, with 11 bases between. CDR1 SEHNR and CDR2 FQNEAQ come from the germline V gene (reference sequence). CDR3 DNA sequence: TGTGCCAGCAGCCAACCGACAGGGAACACCGGGGAGCTGTTTTTT. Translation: CASSQPTGNTGELFF.

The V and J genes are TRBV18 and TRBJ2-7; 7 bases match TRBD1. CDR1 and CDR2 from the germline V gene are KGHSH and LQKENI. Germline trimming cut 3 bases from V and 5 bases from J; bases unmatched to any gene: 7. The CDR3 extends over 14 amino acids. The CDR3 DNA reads TGTGCCAGCTCACCCAGACAGGGTAGCCACGAGCAGTACTTC. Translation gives CASSPRQGSHEQYF.

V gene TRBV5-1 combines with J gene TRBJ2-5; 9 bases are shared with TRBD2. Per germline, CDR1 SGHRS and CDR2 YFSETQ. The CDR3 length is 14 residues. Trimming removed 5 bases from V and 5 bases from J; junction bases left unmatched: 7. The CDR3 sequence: CASRPGGGAETQYF. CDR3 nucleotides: TGCGCCAGCAGACCTGGCGGGGGGGCTGAGACCCAGTACTTC.

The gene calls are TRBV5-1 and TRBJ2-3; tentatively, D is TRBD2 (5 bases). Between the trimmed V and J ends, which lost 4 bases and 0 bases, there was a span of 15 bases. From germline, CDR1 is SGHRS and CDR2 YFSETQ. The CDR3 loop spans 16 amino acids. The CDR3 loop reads CASSRTWNGSTDTQYF. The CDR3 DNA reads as TGCGCCAGCAGCCGGACTTGGAACGGCAGCACAGATACGCAGTATTTT.

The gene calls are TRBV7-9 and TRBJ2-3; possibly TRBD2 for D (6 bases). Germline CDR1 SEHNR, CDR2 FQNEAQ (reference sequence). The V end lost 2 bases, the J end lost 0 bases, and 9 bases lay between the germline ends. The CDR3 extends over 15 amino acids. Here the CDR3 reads CASSLIGTSTDTQYF. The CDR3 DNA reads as TGTGCCAGCAGCTTAATCGGGACTAGCACAGATACGCAGTATTTT. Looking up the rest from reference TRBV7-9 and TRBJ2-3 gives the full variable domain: DTGVSQNPRHKITKRGQNVTFRCDPISEHNRLYWYRQTLGQGPEFLTYFQNEAQLEKSRLLSDRFSAERPKGSFSTLEIQRTEQGDSAMYLCASSLIGTSTDTQYFGPGTRLTVL.

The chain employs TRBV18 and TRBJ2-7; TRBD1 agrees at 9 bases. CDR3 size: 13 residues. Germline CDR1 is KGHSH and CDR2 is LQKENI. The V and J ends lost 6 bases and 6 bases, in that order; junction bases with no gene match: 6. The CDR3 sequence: CASSWTGEAEQYF. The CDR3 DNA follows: TGTGCCAGCTCGTGGACAGGGGAAGCCGAGCAGTACTTC.

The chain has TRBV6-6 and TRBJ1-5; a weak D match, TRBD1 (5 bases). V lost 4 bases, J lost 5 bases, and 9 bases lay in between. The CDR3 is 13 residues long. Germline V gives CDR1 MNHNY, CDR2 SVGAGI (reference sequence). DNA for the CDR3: TGTGCCAGCAGTTGGGGCGGCTATCAGCCCCAGCATTTT. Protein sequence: CASSWGGYQPQHF.

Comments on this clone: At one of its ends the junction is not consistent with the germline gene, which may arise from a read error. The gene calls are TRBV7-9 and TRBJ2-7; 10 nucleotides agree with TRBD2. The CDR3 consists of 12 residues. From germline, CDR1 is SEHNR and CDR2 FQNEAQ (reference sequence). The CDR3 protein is CASSQTSGTSVF. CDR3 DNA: TGTGCCAGCAGCCAAACCTCCGGGACTAGCGTCTTC.

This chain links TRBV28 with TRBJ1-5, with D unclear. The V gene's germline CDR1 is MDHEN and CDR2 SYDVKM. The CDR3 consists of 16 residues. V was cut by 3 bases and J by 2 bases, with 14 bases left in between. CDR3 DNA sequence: TGTGCCAGCAGTTTTGTTCCTCTTCAGGGCAATCAGCCCCAGCATTTT. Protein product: CASSFVPLQGNQPQHF. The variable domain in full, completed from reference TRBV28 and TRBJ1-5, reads DVKVTQSSRYLVKRTGEKVFLECVQDMDHENMFWYRQDPGLGLRLIYFSYDVKMKEKGDIPEGYSVSREKKERFSLILESASTNQTSMYLCASSFVPLQGNQPQHFGDGTRLSIL.

The CDR3 loop is CASSVGDRVTIGGTDTQYF. The CDR3 DNA sequence: TGTGCCAGCAGCGTAGGGGACAGGGTAACGATCGGGGGCACAGATACGCAGTATTTT. The chain uses TRBV9 and TRBJ2-3, with 9 bases lining up with TRBD1. Trimming removed 0 bases from V and 1 base from J; junction bases left unmatched: 12. Germline V gene sequence: CDR1 SGDLS, CDR2 YYNGEE. This CDR3 region has 19 residues.

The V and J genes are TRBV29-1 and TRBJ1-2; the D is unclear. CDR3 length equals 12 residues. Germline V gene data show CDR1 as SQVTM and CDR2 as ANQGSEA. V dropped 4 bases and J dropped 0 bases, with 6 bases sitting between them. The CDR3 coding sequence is TGCAGCGTTGGCACAACTAACTATGGCTACACCTTC. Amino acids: CSVGTTNYGYTF.

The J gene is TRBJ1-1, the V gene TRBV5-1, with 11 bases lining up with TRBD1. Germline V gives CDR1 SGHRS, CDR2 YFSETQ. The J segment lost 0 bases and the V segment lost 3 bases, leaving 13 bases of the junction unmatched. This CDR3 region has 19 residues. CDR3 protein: CASSSKAGTGGSMNTEAFF. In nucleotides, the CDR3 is TGCGCCAGCAGCTCGAAAGCCGGGACAGGGGGATCCATGAACACTGAAGCTTTCTTT. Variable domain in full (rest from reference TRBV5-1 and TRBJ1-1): KAGVTQTPRYLIKTRGQQVTLSCSPISGHRSVSWYQQTPGQGLQFLFEYFSETQRNKGNFPGRFSGRQFSNSRSEMNVSTLELGDSALYLCASSSKAGTGGSMNTEAFFGQGTRLTVV.

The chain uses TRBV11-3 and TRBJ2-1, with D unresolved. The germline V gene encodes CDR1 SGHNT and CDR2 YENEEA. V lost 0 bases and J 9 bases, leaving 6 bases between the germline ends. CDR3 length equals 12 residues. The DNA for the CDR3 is TGTGCCAGCAGCTTAGACGCGCGTGAGCAGTTCTTC. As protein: CASSLDAREQFF.

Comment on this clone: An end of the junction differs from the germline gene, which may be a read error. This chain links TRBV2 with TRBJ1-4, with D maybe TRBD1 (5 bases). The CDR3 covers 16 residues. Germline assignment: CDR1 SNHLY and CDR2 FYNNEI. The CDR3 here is CASRADLQDQNEKLFF. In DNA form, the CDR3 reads TGTGCCAGCAGAGCAGACTTACAGGACCAAAATGAAAAACTATTTTTT. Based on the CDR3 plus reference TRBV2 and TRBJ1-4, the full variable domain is EPEVTQTPSHQVTQMGQEVILRCVPISNHLYFYWYRQILGQKVEFLVSFYNNEISEKSEIFDDQFSVERPDGSNFTLKIRSTKLEDSAMYFCASRADLQDQNEKLFFGSGTQLSVL.

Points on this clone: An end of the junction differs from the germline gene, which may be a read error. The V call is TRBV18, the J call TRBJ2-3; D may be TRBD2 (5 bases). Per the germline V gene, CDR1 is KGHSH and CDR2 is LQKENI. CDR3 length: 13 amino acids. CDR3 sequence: CVSSDKSSGTQYF. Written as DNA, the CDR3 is TGTGTCAGCTCCGACAAATCCAGCGGTACGCAGTATTTT.

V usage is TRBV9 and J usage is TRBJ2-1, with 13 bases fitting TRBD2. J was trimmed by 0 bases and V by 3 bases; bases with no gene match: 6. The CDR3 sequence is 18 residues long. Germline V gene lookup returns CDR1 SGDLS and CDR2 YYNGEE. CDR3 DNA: TGTGCCAGCAGCGAAGGGGGACTAGCGGGGTACTCCTACAATGAGCAGTTCTTC. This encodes CASSEGGLAGYSYNEQFF. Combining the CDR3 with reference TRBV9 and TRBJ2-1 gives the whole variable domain DSGVTQTPKHLITATGQRVTLRCSPRSGDLSVYWYQQSLDQGLQFLIQYYNGEERAKGNILERFSAQQFPDLHSELNLSSLELGDSALYFCASSEGGLAGYSYNEQFFGPGTRLTVL.

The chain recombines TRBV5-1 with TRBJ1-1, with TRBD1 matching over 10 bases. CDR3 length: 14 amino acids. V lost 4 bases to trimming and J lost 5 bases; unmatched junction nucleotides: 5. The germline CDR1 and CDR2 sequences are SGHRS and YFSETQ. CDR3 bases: TGCGCCAGCAGCAAGGGACAGGGGAGGACTGAAGCTTTCTTT. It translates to CASSKGQGRTEAFF.

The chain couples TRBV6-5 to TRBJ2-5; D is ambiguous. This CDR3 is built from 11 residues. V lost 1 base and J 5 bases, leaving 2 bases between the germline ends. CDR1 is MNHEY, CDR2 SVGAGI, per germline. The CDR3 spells CASSYFETQYF. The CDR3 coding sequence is TGTGCCAGCAGTTACTTCGAGACCCAGTACTTC.

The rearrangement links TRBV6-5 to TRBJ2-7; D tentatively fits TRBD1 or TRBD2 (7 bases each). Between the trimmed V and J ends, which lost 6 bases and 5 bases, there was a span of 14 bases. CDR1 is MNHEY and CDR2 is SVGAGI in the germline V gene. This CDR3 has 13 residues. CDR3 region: CASSLQGRDEQYF. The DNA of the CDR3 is TGTGCCAGCAGCTTACAGGGGAGGGACGAGCAGTACTTC.

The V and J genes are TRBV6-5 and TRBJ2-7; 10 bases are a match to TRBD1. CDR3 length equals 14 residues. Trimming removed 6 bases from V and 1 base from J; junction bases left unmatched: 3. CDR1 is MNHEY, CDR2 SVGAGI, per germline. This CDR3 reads CASRSGQGSYEQYF. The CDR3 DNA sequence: TGTGCCAGCAGGTCGGGACAGGGGTCCTACGAGCAGTACTTC.

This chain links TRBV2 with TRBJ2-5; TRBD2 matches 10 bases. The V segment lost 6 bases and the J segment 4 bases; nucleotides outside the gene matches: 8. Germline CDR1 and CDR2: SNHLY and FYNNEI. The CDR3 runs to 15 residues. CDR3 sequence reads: CASSGGLADPETQYF. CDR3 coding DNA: TGTGCCAGCAGCGGCGGACTAGCGGATCCAGAGACCCAGTACTTC.

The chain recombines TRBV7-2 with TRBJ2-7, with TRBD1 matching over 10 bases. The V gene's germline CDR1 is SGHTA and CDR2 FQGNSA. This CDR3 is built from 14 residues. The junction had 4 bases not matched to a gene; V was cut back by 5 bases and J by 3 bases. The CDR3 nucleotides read TGTGCCAGCAGCCCGTGGACAGGGGGCTACGAGCAGTACTTC. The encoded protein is CASSPWTGGYEQYF. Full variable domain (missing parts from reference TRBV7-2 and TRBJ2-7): GAGVSQSPSNKVTEKGKDVELRCDPISGHTALYWYRQSLGQGLEFLIYFQGNSAPDKSGLPSDRFSAERTGGSVSTLTIQRTQQEDSAVYLCASSPWTGGYEQYFGPGTRLTVT.

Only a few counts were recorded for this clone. CDR3 sequence reads: CASSRLSTDTQYF. As DNA, the CDR3 is TGTGCCAGCAGCCGGCTTAGCACAGATACGCAGTATTTT. This chain links TRBV7-8 with TRBJ2-3, with D unresolved. V gave up 5 bases and J gave up 0 bases, with 6 bases separating them. In germline, CDR1 is SGHVS, CDR2 FQNEAQ. This CDR3 comprises 13 residues.

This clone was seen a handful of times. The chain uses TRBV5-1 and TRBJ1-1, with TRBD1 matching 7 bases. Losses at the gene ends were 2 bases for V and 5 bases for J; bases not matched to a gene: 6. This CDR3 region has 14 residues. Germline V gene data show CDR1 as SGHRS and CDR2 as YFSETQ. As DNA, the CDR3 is TGCGCCAGCAGCTTACAGGGGATACGGACTGAAGCTTTCTTT. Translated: CASSLQGIRTEAFF.